The 10 T cell receptor beta chains reported below all come from one sample, sequenced in a study of shared clonotypes between healthy human individuals. Method: immunoSEQ multiplex PCR; TCRdb's copy keeps in-frame clones and lacks some. The sample includes approximately 2.3 million clones, 85% to 95% of them seen just once. Specimen: naive CD4+ T cells from PBMCs. Specified subset: CD45RA+ positively selected. The receptor set was obtained from a young man in good health. Some clones in this sample may be carry-over from other donors' samples.

This clone has just one count. The chain uses TRBV10-3 and TRBJ1-5; no clear D gene. Germline V gene sequence: CDR1 ENHRY, CDR2 SYGVKD. This CDR3 is 14 amino acids long. V was cut by 6 bases and J by 1 base, with 10 bases left in between. CDR3 region: CAIRGALSNQPQHF. For the CDR3, the DNA is TGTGCCATCAGGGGAGCGTTAAGCAATCAGCCCCAGCATTTT.

CDR3 residues: CSVVPGLGTGGFRAKNIQYF. Written as DNA, the CDR3 is TGCAGCGTTGTACCGGGACTTGGGACAGGGGGGTTTCGGGCCAAAAACATTCAGTACTTC. The rearrangement links TRBV29-1 to TRBJ2-4; the match to TRBD1 covers 11 bases. V shed 4 bases and J 1 base; nucleotides not matched to a gene: 18. Looked up from germline, CDR1 is SQVTM and CDR2 is ANQGSEA. CDR3 length equals 20 residues.

The rearrangement joins TRBV7-3 to TRBJ2-3, with D perhaps TRBD1 (6 bases). The CDR3 extends over 15 amino acids. Germline V gene lookup returns CDR1 SGHTA and CDR2 FQGTGA. V lost 4 bases to trimming and J lost 4 bases, with 15 bases between them. Here the CDR3 reads CASSSRRGGADTQYF. Written as DNA, the CDR3 is TGTGCCAGCAGCTCCCGGAGAGGGGGAGCAGATACGCAGTATTTT.

The J gene is TRBJ2-1, the V gene TRBV19; 12 bases agree with TRBD2. There are 17 residues in the CDR3. V was pared by 5 bases and J by 4 bases, with 9 bases of the junction left unmatched. Germline values: CDR1 LNHDA, CDR2 SQIVND (reference sequence). CDR3 protein: CASSRSWTSGTYNEQFF. The CDR3 coding sequence is TGTGCCAGTAGTCGATCGTGGACTAGCGGGACGTACAATGAGCAGTTCTTC.

A single count supports this clone. V and J are TRBV19 and TRBJ1-2; D unclear. The length of the CDR3 is 14 residues. V lost 1 base and J 0 bases, leaving 6 bases between the germline ends. CDR1 LNHDA and CDR2 SQIVND come from the germline V gene (reference sequence). The CDR3 coding sequence is TGTGCCAGTAGTATAGGGGCAGCTAACTATGGCTACACCTTC. This encodes CASSIGAANYGYTF.

The genes are TRBV9 and TRBJ2-7; the D is unclear. Looked up from germline, CDR1 is SGDLS and CDR2 is YYNGEE. This CDR3 has 15 amino acids. Trimming took 3 bases from V and 6 from J, leaving 19 bases between them. The CDR3 DNA reads as TGTGCCAGCAGCGAGTTTGGGGTGGATTCAGGCGAGCAGTACTTC. It codes for CASSEFGVDSGEQYF.

There are a few counts of this clone. Within the sample, other DNA sequences also encode this same CDR3. This chain connects TRBV29-1 to TRBJ1-1, with TRBD1 identical over 7 bases. CDR3 length: 13 residues. Germline trimming cut 3 bases from V and 1 base from J; bases unmatched to any gene: 2. Germline V gene data show CDR1 as SQVTM and CDR2 as ANQGSEA. CDR3 in amino acids: CSVEGQTNTEAFF. In DNA form, the CDR3 reads TGCAGCGTTGAGGGACAGACGAACACTGAAGCTTTCTTT.

The chain is built from TRBV20-1 and TRBJ1-1, with 7 bases lining up with TRBD1. From germline, CDR1 is DFQATT and CDR2 SNEGSKA (reference sequence). J lost 5 bases, V lost 5 bases, and 2 bases had no gene match. The CDR3 has 11 amino acids. The CDR3 DNA sequence: TGCAGTGCTGAGACAGGGACTGAAGCTTTCTTT. This codes for CSAETGTEAFF.

This clone was seen only a few times. At the DNA level, this CDR3 is encoded by other sequences in the same sample as well. The J gene is TRBJ2-7, the V gene TRBV5-1, with a weak D call TRBD1 (6 bases). The CDR3 sequence is 12 residues long. V was clipped by 4 bases and J by 2 bases, with 7 bases between them. Germline V lookup: CDR1 SGHRS, CDR2 YFSETQ. DNA of the CDR3: TGCGCCAGCAGCCGGGACACCTACGAGCAGTACTTC. Its translation: CASSRDTYEQYF.

The chain joins TRBV6-1 to TRBJ2-4; no reliable D call. The CDR3 is made up of 14 amino acids. Germline V CDR1 and CDR2: MNHNS, SASEGT. Trimming stripped 7 bases from V and 5 bases from J, with 15 bases between. CDR3 DNA: TGTGCCAGCACGTATTCCGCCTTAGAAAACATTCAGTACTTC. Translation gives CASTYSALENIQYF.